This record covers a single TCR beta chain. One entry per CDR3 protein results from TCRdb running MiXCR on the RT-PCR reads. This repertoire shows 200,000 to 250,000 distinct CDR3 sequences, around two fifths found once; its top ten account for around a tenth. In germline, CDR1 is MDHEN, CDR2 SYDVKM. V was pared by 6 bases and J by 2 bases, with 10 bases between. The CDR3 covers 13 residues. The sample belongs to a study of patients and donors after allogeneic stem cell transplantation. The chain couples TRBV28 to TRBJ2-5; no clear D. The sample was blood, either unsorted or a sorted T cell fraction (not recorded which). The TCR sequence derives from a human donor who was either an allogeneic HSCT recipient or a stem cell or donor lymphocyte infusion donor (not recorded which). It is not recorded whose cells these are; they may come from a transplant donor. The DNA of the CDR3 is TGTGCCAGCAGGATAAGCCTACAAGAGACCCAGTACTTC. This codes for CASRISLQETQYF.